The clone carrying this T cell receptor beta chain has just a few counts. This sample was included in a study of T-cell reconstitution after alpha-beta-depleted transplantation in children. Trimming at V came to 3 bases and at J to 0 bases, leaving 3 bases not matched to a gene. The CDR3 length is 14 residues. Per the germline V gene, CDR1 is SQVTM and CDR2 is ANQGSEA. During its preparation, the TCRbeta library received unique molecular identifiers. TCRdb independently ran MiXCR on the PCR reads; one entry per CDR3 protein. The sample has roughly 350,000 distinct CDR3 sequences; under 13% are singletons.

The rearrangement uses TRBV29-1 and TRBJ1-2, with TRBD1 matching 8 bases. This sequence was found in a human donor who donated a stem cell graft to a child with acute lymphoblastic leukemia. The sample was PBMCs from the stem cell graft donor, taken from the stem cell graft. The CDR3 region is CSVDGTGSNYGYTF. The DNA for the CDR3 is TGCAGCGTTGATGGGACAGGATCTAACTATGGCTACACCTTC. Full variable domain (missing parts from reference TRBV29-1 and TRBJ1-2): SAVISQKPSRDICQRGTSLTIQCQVDSQVTMMFWYRQQPGQSLTLIATANQGSEATYESGFVIDKFPISRPNLTFSTLTVSNMSPEDSSIYLCSVDGTGSNYGYTFGSGTRLTVV.